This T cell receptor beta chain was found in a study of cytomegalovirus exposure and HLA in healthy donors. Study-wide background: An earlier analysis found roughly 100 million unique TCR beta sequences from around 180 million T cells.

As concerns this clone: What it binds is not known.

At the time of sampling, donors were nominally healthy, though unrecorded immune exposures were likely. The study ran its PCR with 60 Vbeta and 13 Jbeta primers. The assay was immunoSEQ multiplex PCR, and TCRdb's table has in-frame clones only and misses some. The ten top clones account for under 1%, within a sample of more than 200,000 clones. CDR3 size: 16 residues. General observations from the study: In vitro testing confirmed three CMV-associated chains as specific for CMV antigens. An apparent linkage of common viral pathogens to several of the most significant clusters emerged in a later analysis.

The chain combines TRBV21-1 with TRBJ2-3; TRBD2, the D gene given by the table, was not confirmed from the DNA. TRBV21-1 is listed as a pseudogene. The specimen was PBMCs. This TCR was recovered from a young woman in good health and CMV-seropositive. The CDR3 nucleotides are TGTGCCAGCAATTCCGGGACTGGCAAAAGCACAGATACGCAGTATTTT. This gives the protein CASNSGTGKSTDTQYF.